A single sample is the source of the 2 T cell receptor beta chains below, sequenced in a study of T cells after yellow fever vaccination (dated by TCRdb to about 2019). The treatment or condition label for this specimen denotes: live attenuated yellow fever vaccine strain. The library relied on 5' RACE. The sample was run on an Illumina NovaSeq 6000. TCRdb took the public reads, trimmed them with fastp at Q25, ran MiXCR for clone calling and kept in-frame beta chains. CDR3 protein sequences are deduplicated, and each keeps its most common genes and DNA. The sample table shows over 250,000 distinct CDR3 sequences, and about 5.2% are seen once. Less than 3.5% of the sample comes from the top ten. Sequences were derived from CD4+ T cells sorted from PBMCs, sampled on the day of the yellow fever booster vaccination. Source of these receptors: a man aged 18 to 35 who received the YFV17D yellow fever vaccine.

This chain connects TRBV12-3 or TRBV12-4 to TRBJ1-1, with unresolved D. The CDR3 is made up of 14 amino acids. V was cut by 6 bases and J by 0 bases, with 11 bases left in between. The CDR3 bases are TGTGCCAGCAGCCCCCAGTCTTTGAACACTGAAGCTTTCTTT. This sequence encodes CASSPQSLNTEAFF.

This clonotype has just a few counts. The chain links TRBV25-1 to TRBJ1-1, with a weak D call TRBD1 (5 bases). CDR1 is MGHDK, CDR2 SYGVNS, per germline. The CDR3 is 15 residues long. Trimming pared 2 bases from V and 10 bases from J, leaving 20 bases between. The chain's CDR3 is CASSEGGTGGRVAFF. CDR3 DNA sequence: TGTGCCAGCAGTGAAGGGGGAACGGGAGGCAGGGTAGCTTTCTTT.